The clone carrying this TCR beta chain was observed many times. The data belong to a study of breast tumors, draining lymph nodes, adjacent tissues. TCRdb ran MiXCR on the multiplex PCR reads and lists one entry per CDR3 protein. The table includes about 180,000 distinct CDR3 sequences, 30% to 35% detected once. Breast cancer patients provided tissue from their axillary draining lymph nodes. Trimming cost V 4 bases and J 4 bases; bases outside gene matches: 11. The CDR3 extends over 18 amino acids. Germline values: CDR1 LGHNA, CDR2 YNFKEQ. The chain recombines TRBV4-2 with TRBJ2-3; 13 nucleotides agree with TRBD2. This TCR came from a female donor with breast cancer. Some clones in this sample may be carry-over from other donors' samples. The sequenced sample consisted of axillary lymph node tissue. The CDR3 DNA is TGTGCCAGCAGCCGGCGGACTAGCGGGAGTGGGACCCCAGATACGCAGTATTTT. Translation gives CASSRRTSGSGTPDTQYF.